This TCR beta chain was identified in a study of blood T cell repertoires in COVID-19. Study at large: The analysed material was cDNA or gDNA that came from T cells, B-cell-depleted T cells, or PBMCs.

The trim removed 5 bases at V and 6 bases at J, leaving 10 bases unmatched. The CDR3 covers 15 residues. Germline CDR1 and CDR2: MRHNA and SNTAGT. This clone occurred once. Authors' processing steps: Reference gene primer amplification gave nucleated cell count estimates. The repertoire was sequenced with immunoSEQ multiplex PCR; TCRdb's copy has only in-frame clones and lacks some. That table gives V, J and clone size, and the DNA gave D and trimming. Among over 100,000 clones, roughly nine tenths were seen once, and the ten largest hold roughly 4.5%. V gene TRBV6-4 combines with J gene TRBJ2-3; TRBD2 matches at 8 bases. Sequencing input: peripheral blood. The TCR originated in a man aged 35 to 55 with acute or convalescent COVID-19. CDR3 region: CASSMERESSDTQYF. The CDR3 DNA is TGTGCCAGCAGTATGGAGCGGGAGTCCTCCGATACGCAGTATTTT.